Following are 3 T cell receptor beta chains from one sample sequenced in a study of regulatory T cells in long-lasting Graves disease. The time point was: newly diagnosed GD, antithyroid drugs for less than 3 months. The TCR library was made from RNA that had been extracted from PBMCs in TRIzol. Researchers made TCR beta libraries by using iRepertoire HTBI primers and running Arm-PCR on CDR3 regions. TCRdb itself ran the multiplex PCR reads through MiXCR, one entry per CDR3 protein. This sample has 450,000 to 700,000 distinct CDR3 sequences, with about 14% found just once. A further study also used this sample, focusing on T cells in Graves' hyperthyroidism and ophthalmopathy.

The sequenced sample was peripheral blood mononuclear cells (PBMCs), obtained at new diagnosis, from a patient treated with antithyroid drugs. The receptors come from a man between 25 and 39 years old with Graves disease.

V gene TRBV7-8 combines with J gene TRBJ2-3; TRBD2 agrees at 9 bases. CDR3 length equals 18 residues. The J segment lost 5 bases and the V segment lost 5 bases, leaving 17 bases of the junction unmatched. Germline lookup yields CDR1 SGHVS and CDR2 FQNEAQ. The CDR3 loop is CASSRDRREGPRIDTQYF. CDR3 bases: TGTGCCAGCAGCAGAGACAGGCGGGAGGGCCCTAGAATAGATACGCAGTATTTT.

This clonotype has at least ten counts. The CDR3, as DNA: TGTGCCAGCAGCCCCTGGGCCCCTGGGGAGCAGTACTTC. It translates to CASSPWAPGEQYF. The chain has TRBV7-9 and TRBJ2-7; D gene unclear. CDR3 length: 13 amino acids. With 5 bases removed from V and 7 bases from J, the gap between germline ends came to 15 bases. Germline-derived CDR1 and CDR2 are SEHNR and FQNEAQ (reference sequence).

The genes are TRBV12-3 or TRBV12-4 and TRBJ2-7, with 8 positions matching TRBD1. This CDR3 has 16 residues. V lost 0 bases to trimming and J lost 5 bases; unmatched junction nucleotides: 9. CDR3 bases: TGTGCCAGCAGTTTAGCGCGCGCAGGGGGCCGGGACGAGCAGTACTTC. It yields the protein CASSLARAGGRDEQYF.